This is a list of T cell receptor beta chains from one sample in a study of T-cell reconstitution after alpha-beta-depleted transplantation in children. TCRdb itself ran the PCR reads through MiXCR, one entry per CDR3 protein. The sample consists of approximately 630,000 distinct CDR3 sequences, approximately 14% of them appearing once. The material was PBMCs, obtained before TCRalphabeta/CD19-depleted stem cell transplant. The receptors were gathered from a girl under 10 years old with congenital amegakaryocytic thrombocytopenia, due to receive a stem cell transplant. CDR3s include the opening cysteine and the closing phenylalanine or tryptophan. D genes are given only for firm matches. Not all rows give a size; the values are once, few, many and, for expanded clones, a class.

.,TRBV25-1,TRBJ2-2,.,CASSDGGVAGELFF,TGTGCCAGCAGTGATGGGGGAGTGGCCGGGGAGCTGTTTTTT
many,TRBV12-5,TRBJ2-1,TRBD2,CASGSRLGRDSYNEQFF,TGTGCTAGTGGTTCCCGTTTGGGGAGGGACTCCTACAATGAGCAGTTCTTC
many,TRBV6-1,TRBJ1-2,.,CASRPGSLYGYTF,TGTGCCAGCAGGCCCGGGTCCCTCTATGGCTACACCTTC
.,TRBV4-1,TRBJ2-1,.,CASSQGHGPRLNEQFF,TGCGCCAGCAGCCAAGGTCATGGACCGAGGCTCAATGAGCAGTTCTTC
few,TRBV6-1,TRBJ1-2,.,CASSDNQGVHGYTF,TGTGCCAGCAGTGATAATCAGGGAGTGCATGGCTACACCTTC
.,TRBV5-5,TRBJ2-3,.,CASSLGAGISTDTPYF,TGTGCCAGCAGCTTGGGGGCGGGGATTAGCACAGATACGCCGTATTTT
many,TRBV7-9,TRBJ2-2,.,CASCSGNTGELFF,TGTGCCAGCTGTAGCGGGAACACCGGGGAGCTGTTTTTT
.,TRBV28,TRBJ2-7,.,CASSGLLARYF,TGTGCCAGCAGTGGCTTGCTAGCCCGGTACTTC
many,TRBV12-3/TRBV12-4,TRBJ2-1,TRBD2,CASSETSGGTYNEQFF,TGTGCCAGCAGCGAGACTAGCGGGGGAACCTACAATGAGCAGTTCTTC
.,TRBV2,TRBJ1-4,.,CASNPALGAFYNEKLFF,TGTGCCAGCAACCCCGCCCTGGGGGCCTTTTATAATGAAAAACTGTTTTTT